This T cell receptor beta chain originates from a study of human T cells and chemical hapten exposure. Study-wide findings and caveats: Expanded TCRs clustered into significantly more large CDR3 similarity groups than controls, the analysis revealed.

This clonotype came up a few times. Its matching antigen is unknown. V lost 0 bases to trimming and J lost 5 bases, with 7 bases between them. The length of the CDR3 is 13 residues. Germline V gene data show CDR1 as LNHNV and CDR2 as YYDKDF (reference sequence). In the original workflow: There were a median of approximately 88,000 TCRs per sample, with a range from roughly 20,000 to 750,000. TCRdb re-called the RACE reads through MiXCR, storing one row per CDR3 protein. What appears here as the V and J calls and clone size reflects TCRdb's work, not the paper's. The repertoire holds some 120,000 distinct CDR3 sequences, with about an eighth as singletons. Time point indicated: patch test 1, 2 weeks after DPC sensitization. Treatment defined: therapeutic diphenylcyclopropenone sensitization with weekly scalp DPC. In every case, blood was obtained before the patch test was applied.

This TCR was recovered from a woman aged 45-65 years with alopecia areata. Some clones in this sample may be carry-over from other donors' samples. The chain combines TRBV15 with TRBJ2-5, with D possibly matching TRBD1 (5 bases). The sample here was whole blood, taken in connection with sensitization to the hapten diphenylcyclopropenone (DPC). This CDR3 reads CATSRENRETQYF. The CDR3 nucleotides read TGTGCCACCAGCAGAGAAAACAGGGAGACCCAGTACTTC.